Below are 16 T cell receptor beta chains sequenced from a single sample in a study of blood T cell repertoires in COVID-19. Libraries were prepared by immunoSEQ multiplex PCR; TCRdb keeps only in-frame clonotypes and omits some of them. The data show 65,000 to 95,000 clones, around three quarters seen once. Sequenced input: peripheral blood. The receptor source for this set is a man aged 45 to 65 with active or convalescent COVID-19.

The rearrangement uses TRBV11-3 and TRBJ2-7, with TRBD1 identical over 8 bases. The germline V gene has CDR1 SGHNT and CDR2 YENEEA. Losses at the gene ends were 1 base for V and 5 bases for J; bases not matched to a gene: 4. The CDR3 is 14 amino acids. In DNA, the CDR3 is TGTGCCAGCAGCTTAGGGGAACAGGGGGACGAGCAGTACTTC. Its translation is CASSLGEQGDEQYF. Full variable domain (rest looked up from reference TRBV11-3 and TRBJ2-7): EAGVVQSPRYKIIEKKQPVAFWCNPISGHNTLYWYLQNLGQGPELLIRYENEEAVDDSQLPKDRFSAERLKGVDSTLKIQPAELGDSAVYLCASSLGEQGDEQYFGPGTRLTVT.

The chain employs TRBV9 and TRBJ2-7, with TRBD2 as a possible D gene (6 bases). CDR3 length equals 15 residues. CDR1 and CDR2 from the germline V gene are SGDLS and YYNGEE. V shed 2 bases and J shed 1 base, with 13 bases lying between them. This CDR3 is CASSVEGLRSYEQYF. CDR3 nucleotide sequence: TGTGCCAGCAGCGTGGAGGGGCTGAGGTCCTACGAGCAGTACTTC.

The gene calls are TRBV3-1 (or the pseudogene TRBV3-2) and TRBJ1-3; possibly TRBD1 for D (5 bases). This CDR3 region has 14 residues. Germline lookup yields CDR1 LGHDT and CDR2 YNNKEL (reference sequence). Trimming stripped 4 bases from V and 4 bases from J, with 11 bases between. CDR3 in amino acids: CASSPRGAGNTIYF. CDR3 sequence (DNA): TGTGCCAGCAGCCCTAGGGGCGCCGGAAACACCATATATTTT.

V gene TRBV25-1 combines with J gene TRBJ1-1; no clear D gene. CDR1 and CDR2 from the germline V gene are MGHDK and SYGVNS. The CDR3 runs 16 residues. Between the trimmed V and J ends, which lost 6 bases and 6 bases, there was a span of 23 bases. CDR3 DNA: TGTGCCAGCAGCGATGGTGTTGTCGGAGGGTCGGCTGAAGCTTTCTTT. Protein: CASSDGVVGGSAEAFF.

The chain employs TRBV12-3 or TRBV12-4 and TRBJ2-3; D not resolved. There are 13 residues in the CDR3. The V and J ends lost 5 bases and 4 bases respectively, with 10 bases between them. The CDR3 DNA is TGTGCCAGCAGTCTCTTTTCAGCAGATACGCAGTATTTT. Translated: CASSLFSADTQYF.

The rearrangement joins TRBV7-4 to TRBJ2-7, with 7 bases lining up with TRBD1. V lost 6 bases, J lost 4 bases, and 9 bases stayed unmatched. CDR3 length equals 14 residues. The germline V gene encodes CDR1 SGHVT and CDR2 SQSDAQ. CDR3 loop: CASSPTGQYYEQYF. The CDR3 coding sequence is TGTGCCAGCAGTCCGACAGGGCAGTATTACGAGCAGTACTTC.

CDR3 region: CASSSSGGGYTF. DNA for the CDR3: TGTGCCAGCAGCTCCTCCGGGGGGGGCTACACCTTC. The chain recombines TRBV13 with TRBJ1-2; perhaps TRBD1 as D (5 bases). The CDR3 totals 12 residues. Germline loops: CDR1 PRHDT, CDR2 FYEKMQ (reference sequence). V was trimmed by 4 bases and J by 8 bases, leaving 11 bases between them. The full variable domain, its missing parts supplied by reference TRBV13 and TRBJ1-2, is AAGVIQSPRHLIKEKRETATLKCYPIPRHDTVYWYQQGPGQDPQFLISFYEKMQSDKGSIPDRFSAQQFSDYHSELNMSSLELGDSALYFCASSSSGGGYTFGSGTRLTVV.

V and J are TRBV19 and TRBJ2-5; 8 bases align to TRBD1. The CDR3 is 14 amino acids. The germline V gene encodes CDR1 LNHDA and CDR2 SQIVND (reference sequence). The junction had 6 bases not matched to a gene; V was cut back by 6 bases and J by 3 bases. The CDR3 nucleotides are TGTGCCAGTAGCGGGACAGGAGGTAAAGAGACCCAGTACTTC. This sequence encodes CASSGTGGKETQYF.

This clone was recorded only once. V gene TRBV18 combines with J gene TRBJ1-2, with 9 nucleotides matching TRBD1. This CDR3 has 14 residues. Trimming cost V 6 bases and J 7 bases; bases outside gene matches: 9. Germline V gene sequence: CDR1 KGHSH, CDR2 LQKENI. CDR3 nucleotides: TGTGCCAGCTCCACCGGGACAGGGTTAGGTGGCTACACCTTC. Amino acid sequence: CASSTGTGLGGYTF.

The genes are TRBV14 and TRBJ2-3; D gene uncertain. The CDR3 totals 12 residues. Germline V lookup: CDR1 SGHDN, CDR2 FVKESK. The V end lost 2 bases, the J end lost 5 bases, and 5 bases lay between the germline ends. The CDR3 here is CASSQSGDTQYF. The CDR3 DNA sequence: TGTGCCAGCAGCCAATCCGGAGATACGCAGTATTTT. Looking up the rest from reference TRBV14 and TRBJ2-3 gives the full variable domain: EAGVTQFPSHSVIEKGQTVTLRCDPISGHDNLYWYRRVMGKEIKFLLHFVKESKQDESGMPNNRFLAERTGGTYSTLKVQPAELEDSGVYFCASSQSGDTQYFGPGTRLTVL.

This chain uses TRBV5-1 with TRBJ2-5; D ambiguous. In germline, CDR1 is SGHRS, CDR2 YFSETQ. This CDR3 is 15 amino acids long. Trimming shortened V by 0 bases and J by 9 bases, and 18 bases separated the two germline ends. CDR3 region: CASSLAATENRAQYF. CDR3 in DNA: TGCGCCAGCAGCTTGGCGGCGACTGAAAACCGGGCCCAGTACTTC.

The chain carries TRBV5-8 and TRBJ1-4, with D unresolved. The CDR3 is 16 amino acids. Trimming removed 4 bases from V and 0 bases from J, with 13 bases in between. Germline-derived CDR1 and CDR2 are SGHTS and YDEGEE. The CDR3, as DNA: TGTGCCAGCAGCCCGGAAAAACAGCCAACTAATGAAAAACTGTTTTTT. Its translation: CASSPEKQPTNEKLFF.

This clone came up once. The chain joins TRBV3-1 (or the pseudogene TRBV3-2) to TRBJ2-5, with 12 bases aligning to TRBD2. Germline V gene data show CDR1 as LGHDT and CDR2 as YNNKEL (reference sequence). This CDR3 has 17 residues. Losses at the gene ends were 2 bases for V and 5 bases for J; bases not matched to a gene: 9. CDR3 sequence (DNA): TGTGCCAGCAGCCAACCCTCCTCCCTAGCGGGGGGGGAGACCCAGTACTTC. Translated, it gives CASSQPSSLAGGETQYF.

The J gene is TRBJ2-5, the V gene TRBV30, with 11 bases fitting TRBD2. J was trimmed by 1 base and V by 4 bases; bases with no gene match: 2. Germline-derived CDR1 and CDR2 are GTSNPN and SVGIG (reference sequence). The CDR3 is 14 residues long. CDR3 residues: CAWKGLAAQETQYF. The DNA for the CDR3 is TGTGCCTGGAAGGGACTAGCGGCCCAAGAGACCCAGTACTTC. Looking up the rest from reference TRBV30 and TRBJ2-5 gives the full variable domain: SQTIHQWPATLVQPVGSPLSLECTVEGTSNPNLYWYRQAAGRGLQLLFYSVGIGQISSEVPQNLSASRPQDRQFILSSKKLLLSDSGFYLCAWKGLAAQETQYFGPGTRLLVL.

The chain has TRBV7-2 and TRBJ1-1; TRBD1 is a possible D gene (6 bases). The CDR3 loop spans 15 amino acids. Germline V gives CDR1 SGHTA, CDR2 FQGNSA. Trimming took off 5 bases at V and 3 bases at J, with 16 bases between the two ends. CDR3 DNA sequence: TGTGCCAGCAGCCGGAACCAGGGGTTCGACACTGAAGCTTTCTTT. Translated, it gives CASSRNQGFDTEAFF.

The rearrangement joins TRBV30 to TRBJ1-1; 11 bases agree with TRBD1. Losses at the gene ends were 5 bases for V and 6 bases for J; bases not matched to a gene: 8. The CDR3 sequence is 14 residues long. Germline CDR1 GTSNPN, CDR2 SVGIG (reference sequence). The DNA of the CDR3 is TGTGCCTGGGATCCGGGACAGGGGGAACCTGAAGCTTTCTTT. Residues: CAWDPGQGEPEAFF. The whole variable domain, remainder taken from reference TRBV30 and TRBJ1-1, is SQTIHQWPATLVQPVGSPLSLECTVEGTSNPNLYWYRQAAGRGLQLLFYSVGIGQISSEVPQNLSASRPQDRQFILSSKKLLLSDSGFYLCAWDPGQGEPEAFFGQGTRLTVV.